Each of the 23 T cell receptor beta chains below was sequenced from the same sample in a study of T cell responses to AZD1222 COVID-19 vaccine. Clones were sequenced by immunoSEQ multiplex PCR, and TCRdb holds only the in-frame ones, with some missing. The sample has about 84,000 clones, just over 90% seen once. This material consisted of peripheral blood, taken 28 days after the second AZD1222 dose. These receptors were collected from an adult who received the AZD1222 COVID-19 vaccine.

The chain couples TRBV5-1 to TRBJ2-7; no firm D call. The germline CDR1 and CDR2 sequences are SGHRS and YFSETQ. The V end was cut by 0 bases, the J end by 2 bases, with 9 bases between. The CDR3 sequence is 14 residues long. CDR3 coding DNA: TGCGCCAGCAGCTTGGCGAGTGGGACCTACGAGCAGTACTTC. This sequence encodes CASSLASGTYEQYF.

The genes are TRBV7-9 and TRBJ2-7, with D perhaps assigned TRBD1 or TRBD2 (5 bases each). V gave up 5 bases and J gave up 2 bases, with 10 bases separating them. Germline assignment: CDR1 SEHNR and CDR2 FQNEAQ (reference sequence). This CDR3 region has 13 residues. DNA for the CDR3: TGTGCCAGCAGCCTCCGGGACGCCTACGAGCAGTACTTC. This gives the protein CASSLRDAYEQYF. The complete variable domain, with remaining parts taken from reference TRBV7-9 and TRBJ2-7, reads DTGVSQNPRHKITKRGQNVTFRCDPISEHNRLYWYRQTLGQGPEFLTYFQNEAQLEKSRLLSDRFSAERPKGSFSTLEIQRTEQGDSAMYLCASSLRDAYEQYFGPGTRLTVT.

V usage is TRBV25-1 and J usage is TRBJ2-3, with D possibly TRBD2 on 6 matching bases. CDR3 size: 16 residues. Per the germline V gene, CDR1 is MGHDK and CDR2 is SYGVNS. Trimming shortened V by 1 base and J by 5 bases, and 16 bases separated the two germline ends. CDR3: CASSELGTLGGDTQYF. The CDR3 DNA follows: TGTGCCAGCAGTGAATTGGGGACTCTCGGGGGAGATACGCAGTATTTT.

The genes are TRBV9 and TRBJ2-1; D perhaps matches TRBD2 (5 bases). Germline CDR1 SGDLS, CDR2 YYNGEE. Trimming took 2 bases from V and 8 from J, leaving 11 bases between them. This CDR3 spans 13 amino acids. The CDR3: CASSVEEGYEQFF. In DNA, the CDR3 is TGTGCCAGCAGCGTCGAAGAGGGTTATGAGCAGTTCTTC. Full variable domain (rest looked up from reference TRBV9 and TRBJ2-1): DSGVTQTPKHLITATGQRVTLRCSPRSGDLSVYWYQQSLDQGLQFLIQYYNGEERAKGNILERFSAQQFPDLHSELNLSSLELGDSALYFCASSVEEGYEQFFGPGTRLTVL.

This chain links TRBV27 with TRBJ2-1; 12 bases are a match to TRBD2. Germline lookup yields CDR1 MNHEY and CDR2 SMNVEV (reference sequence). The CDR3 extends over 16 amino acids. V lost 6 bases, J lost 7 bases, and 10 bases stayed unmatched. CDR3: CASRRLAGAPWNEQFF. The DNA for the CDR3 is TGTGCCAGCAGACGACTAGCGGGAGCCCCGTGGAATGAGCAGTTCTTC.

V and J are TRBV13 and TRBJ2-7; D is undetermined. The CDR3 spans 14 residues. Germline V CDR1 and CDR2: PRHDT, FYEKMQ (reference sequence). V lost 0 bases to trimming and J lost 1 base, with 7 bases between them. CDR3 bases: TGTGCCAGCAGCTTAGGAGAATTATCCTACGAGCAGTACTTC. Translation: CASSLGELSYEQYF.

The V and J genes are TRBV2 and TRBJ1-4; possible D gene TRBD1, 5 bases. This CDR3 contains 15 residues. V dropped 4 bases and J dropped 4 bases, with 13 bases sitting between them. The germline V gene has CDR1 SNHLY and CDR2 FYNNEI. Here the CDR3 reads CASSAHQGINEKLFF. The CDR3, as DNA: TGTGCCAGCAGTGCCCATCAGGGAATTAATGAAAAACTGTTTTTT. The whole variable domain, filled in from reference TRBV2 and TRBJ1-4, reads EPEVTQTPSHQVTQMGQEVILRCVPISNHLYFYWYRQILGQKVEFLVSFYNNEISEKSEIFDDQFSVERPDGSNFTLKIRSTKLEDSAMYFCASSAHQGINEKLFFGSGTQLSVL.

The chain recombines TRBV29-1 with TRBJ2-1; D call uncertain. Trimming left V 5 bases short and J 4 bases short, with 9 bases between. CDR3 length: 12 amino acids. Per germline, CDR1 SQVTM and CDR2 ANQGSEA. The CDR3 is CSVPPIYNEQFF. The CDR3 nucleotides read TGCAGCGTTCCGCCCATTTACAATGAGCAGTTCTTC.

The V and J genes are TRBV10-3 and TRBJ1-5; 7 positions match TRBD1. The germline V gene has CDR1 ENHRY and CDR2 SYGVKD. After removal of 6 bases from V and 5 bases from J, the junction contained 4 bases not matched to a gene. The CDR3 totals 13 residues. The CDR3 DNA follows: TGTGCCATCAGCGGAGGGGGCGATCAGCCCCAGCATTTT. This encodes CAISGGGDQPQHF.

The chain employs TRBV4-2 and TRBJ1-4; D possibly corresponds to TRBD1 (5 bases). Between the trimmed V and J ends, which lost 4 bases and 5 bases, there was a span of 14 bases. CDR3 length: 15 amino acids. Germline CDR1 reads LGHNA; CDR2 reads YNFKEQ. The CDR3 DNA reads TGTGCCAGCAGCCGTGGGGGGAGGAACAATGAAAAACTGTTTTTT. Protein sequence: CASSRGGRNNEKLFF.

This rearrangement joins TRBV19 to TRBJ1-2; 7 bases fit TRBD1. Germline V gene data show CDR1 as LNHDA and CDR2 as SQIVND (reference sequence). The CDR3 runs 19 residues. The V gene end was trimmed by 4 bases and the J gene end by 0 bases; junction bases not matched to a gene: 17. CDR3 in amino acids: CASSTQLGQAGGPNYGYTF. The CDR3 DNA sequence: TGTGCCAGTAGTACCCAGCTCGGACAGGCCGGGGGTCCTAACTATGGCTACACCTTC.

This chain uses TRBV7-2 with TRBJ2-1; no firm D call. The V and J ends lost 2 bases and 3 bases respectively, with 14 bases between them. CDR1 and CDR2 (germline): SGHTA, FQGNSA. The CDR3 length is 16 residues. This chain's CDR3 is CASSLQRSANYNEQFF. Written as DNA, the CDR3 is TGTGCCAGCAGCTTACAACGTTCCGCGAACTACAATGAGCAGTTCTTC.

The V and J genes are TRBV5-6 and TRBJ1-4; D is undetermined. There are 16 residues in the CDR3. V lost 4 bases and J lost 8, with 21 bases in between. Looked up from germline, CDR1 is SGHDT and CDR2 is YYEEEE. CDR3 in DNA: TGTGCCAGCAGCCTACTTAGGGCGGTCTTCGGGGAAAAACTGTTTTTT. Encoded protein: CASSLLRAVFGEKLFF.

This clone has just one count. J is TRBJ1-1 and V is TRBV7-3; 9 bases are shared with TRBD1. The V and J ends lost 9 bases and 0 bases, in that order; junction bases with no gene match: 5. The CDR3 runs 14 residues. Germline V gene data show CDR1 as SGHTA and CDR2 as FQGTGA. CDR3 protein: CARVQGAMNTEAFF. The DNA of the CDR3 is TGTGCCAGAGTACAGGGGGCGATGAACACTGAAGCTTTCTTT.

The CDR3 sequence: CASSHRDSYGYTF. Here the CDR3 DNA reads TGTGCCAGCAGTCACCGGGACAGTTATGGCTACACCTTC. The chain joins TRBV6-5 to TRBJ1-2; 7 nucleotides agree with TRBD1. Germline V gene data show CDR1 as MNHEY and CDR2 as SVGAGI. J was trimmed by 5 bases and V by 5 bases; bases with no gene match: 5. The CDR3 runs 13 residues.

The chain recombines TRBV6-1 with TRBJ2-1; 7 positions agree with TRBD1. The CDR3 sequence is 12 residues long. Germline V gene sequence: CDR1 MNHNS, CDR2 SASEGT. V gave up 1 base and J gave up 15 bases; unmatched junction bases: 6. This chain's CDR3 is CASSEEGDSRFF. The CDR3 DNA is TGTGCCAGCAGTGAAGAAGGGGACAGTCGGTTCTTC.

The chain has TRBV12-2 and TRBJ1-6; no check of the table's D call, TRBD1, against the DNA was made. TRBV12-2 is shown as a pseudogene. The CDR3 runs to 14 residues. This CDR3 reads CASRAGQGASPLHF. For the CDR3, the DNA is TGTGCAAGTCGCGCCGGACAGGGAGCTTCACCCCTCCACTTT.

This sequence joins TRBV16 and TRBJ1-5; possibly TRBD1 for D (6 bases). In germline, CDR1 is KGHSY, CDR2 FQNENV. V was cut by 4 bases and J by 6 bases, with 7 bases left in between. The CDR3 loop spans 12 amino acids. This CDR3 is CASSLRGQPQHF. Written as DNA, the CDR3 is TGTGCCAGCAGCCTCAGGGGTCAGCCCCAGCATTTT.

The rearrangement joins TRBV6-5 to TRBJ2-2; D possibly corresponds to TRBD1 (5 bases). The germline V and J ends were trimmed by 7 bases and 1 base, with 10 bases remaining between them. Germline V gene lookup returns CDR1 MNHEY and CDR2 SVGAGI. This CDR3 is built from 14 residues. The CDR3 DNA is TGTGCCAGCAAGGGGCGAAGGAACACCGGGGAGCTGTTTTTT. Its protein product is CASKGRRNTGELFF.

This chain uses TRBV2 with TRBJ1-6; 8 bases align to TRBD1. With V trimmed by 1 base and J by 9 bases, 5 bases remained unmatched. CDR1 SNHLY and CDR2 FYNNEI come from the germline V gene. This CDR3 has 15 residues. The CDR3: CASSEEQGARSPLHF. CDR3 DNA sequence: TGTGCCAGCAGTGAAGAGCAGGGGGCTCGTTCACCCCTCCACTTT.

The chain carries TRBV19 and TRBJ1-1; the D gene is possibly TRBD1 (5 bases). This CDR3 comprises 15 residues. Looked up from germline, CDR1 is LNHDA and CDR2 is SQIVND (reference sequence). V was pared by 5 bases and J by 4 bases, with 17 bases between. CDR3 sequence: CASSYRRGSATEAFF. CDR3 DNA sequence: TGTGCCAGTAGTTATAGAAGGGGCTCCGCCACTGAAGCTTTCTTT.

This CDR3 reads CASSSSAGVANEKLFF. DNA of the CDR3: TGCGCCAGCAGCTCTTCGGCGGGGGTGGCTAATGAAAAACTGTTTTTT. The chain is built from TRBV5-1 and TRBJ1-4; D perhaps matches TRBD1 (5 bases). The V end was cut by 3 bases, the J end by 3 bases, with 15 bases between. CDR1 and CDR2 (germline): SGHRS, YFSETQ. The CDR3 consists of 16 residues.

This chain links TRBV2 with TRBJ1-1, with TRBD1 matching over 9 bases. The germline V gene encodes CDR1 SNHLY and CDR2 FYNNEI. The CDR3 is made up of 17 amino acids. The V gene end was trimmed by 4 bases and the J gene end by 5 bases; junction bases not matched to a gene: 14. The CDR3 DNA reads TGTGCCAGCAGTGCCCTATCCCTTAGGACAGGGGTTACTGAAGCTTTCTTT. It is translated as CASSALSLRTGVTEAFF.